The next 11 T cell receptor beta chains were all read from a single sample in a study of technical replicates of blood from several donors. Repertoires were generated with immunoSEQ multiplex PCR, while TCRdb's copy carries only in-frame clones and drops some. Here the sample spans under 15,000 clones, about 76% being singletons. The sequenced sample consisted of PBMCs. The receptors were gathered from a human donor in good health.

V is TRBV5-6 and J is TRBJ2-7; TRBD1 matches at 9 bases. V lost 4 bases and J lost 6; bases outside the gene matches: 5. The CDR3 is made up of 13 amino acids. The V gene's germline CDR1 is SGHDT and CDR2 YYEEEE. CDR3 sequence (DNA): TGTGCCAGCAGCCCGGGACAGGGCTTCGAGCAGTACTTC. Translated: CASSPGQGFEQYF.

The chain combines TRBV6-1 with TRBJ1-5; 10 nucleotides line up with TRBD1. Germline CDR1 is MNHNS and CDR2 is SASEGT. The CDR3 consists of 17 residues. The V segment lost 4 bases and the J segment 4 bases; nucleotides outside the gene matches: 10. This CDR3 is CASSGPGTGVGNQPQHF. In DNA, the CDR3 is TGTGCCAGCAGTGGCCCCGGGACAGGGGTAGGGAATCAGCCCCAGCATTTT.

This clone was detected a few times. The genes are TRBV27 and TRBJ2-5, with 12 bases aligning to TRBD2. CDR1 and CDR2 from the germline V gene are MNHEY and SMNVEV (reference sequence). The CDR3 is made up of 15 amino acids. With 9 bases clipped from V and 0 bases from J, the junction kept 5 bases outside the gene matches. CDR3 protein: CASRLAGAHQETQYF. In DNA form, the CDR3 reads TGTGCCAGTAGACTAGCGGGAGCACACCAAGAGACCCAGTACTTC.

The chain links TRBV27 to TRBJ1-1, with 9 bases aligning to TRBD1. The CDR3 spans 17 residues. Trimming cost V 0 bases and J 0 bases; bases outside gene matches: 5. CDR1 is MNHEY, CDR2 SMNVEV, per germline (reference sequence). The CDR3, as DNA: TGTGCCAGCAGTTTATCTGACTGGGACAGGGTGAACACTGAAGCTTTCTTT. It codes for CASSLSDWDRVNTEAFF.

This clone appeared a single time. The genes are TRBV7-8 and TRBJ2-3; 7 positions match TRBD2. The V and J ends lost 5 bases and 3 bases, in that order; junction bases with no gene match: 11. The germline V gene encodes CDR1 SGHVS and CDR2 FQNEAQ. The CDR3 extends over 16 amino acids. This CDR3 is CASSHGRVAMTDTQYF. The CDR3 nucleotides read TGTGCCAGCAGCCATGGGAGGGTAGCGATGACAGATACGCAGTATTTT.

The rearrangement uses TRBV11-1 and TRBJ2-7, with 11 bases aligning to TRBD2. V was pared by 5 bases and J by 7 bases, with 7 bases of the junction left unmatched. CDR1 is SGHAT and CDR2 is FQDESV in the germline V gene (reference sequence). The CDR3 covers 14 residues. This chain's CDR3 is CASSVAGTSGEQYF. The CDR3 DNA is TGTGCCAGCAGCGTGGCCGGGACTAGCGGAGAGCAGTACTTC.

The chain combines TRBV27 with TRBJ2-5, with a possible D match to TRBD2 (5 bases). This CDR3 is 17 amino acids long. From germline, CDR1 is MNHEY and CDR2 SMNVEV (reference sequence). Trimming took 0 bases from V and 7 from J, leaving 21 bases between them. CDR3 sequence (DNA): TGTGCCAGCAGTTTATCACCGTCCCGGACTGTAGGTCGGACCCAGTACTTC. It translates to CASSLSPSRTVGRTQYF.

The sample holds one count of this clone. The V and J genes are TRBV11-2 and TRBJ2-6, with D hard to call. The CDR3 runs to 16 residues. CDR1 and CDR2 from the germline V gene are SGHAT and FQNNGV. V lost 2 bases to trimming and J lost 0 bases, with 8 bases between them. For the CDR3, the DNA is TGTGCCAGCAGCTTAAACAGAGACTCTGGGGCCAACGTCCTGACTTTC. Residues: CASSLNRDSGANVLTF.

The chain combines TRBV19 with TRBJ1-4; no clear D gene. Trimming shortened V by 3 bases and J by 7 bases, and 12 bases separated the two germline ends. This CDR3 has 14 amino acids. The germline gives CDR1 LNHDA, CDR2 SQIVND (reference sequence). The CDR3 region has the DNA TGTGCCAGTAGTATTCGGGGAGGCATTGAAAAACTGTTTTTT. As protein: CASSIRGGIEKLFF.

The chain links TRBV7-8 to TRBJ1-1; 7 bases line up with TRBD1. The germline V gene has CDR1 SGHVS and CDR2 FQNEAQ. V lost 5 bases, J lost 0 bases, and 6 bases stayed unmatched. The length of the CDR3 is 15 residues. The CDR3 nucleotides read TGTGCCAGCAGCAGCCAGGGGGTAATGAACACTGAAGCTTTCTTT. As protein: CASSSQGVMNTEAFF.

This chain connects TRBV7-9 to TRBJ2-3; tentatively, D is TRBD2 (5 bases). The V end lost 3 bases, the J end lost 5 bases, and 15 bases lay between the germline ends. Germline V lookup: CDR1 SEHNR, CDR2 FQNEAQ (reference sequence). The CDR3 sequence is 15 residues long. The CDR3 loop reads CASSLEIAGGDTQYF. The CDR3 coding sequence is TGTGCCAGCAGCTTGGAAATTGCGGGCGGAGATACGCAGTATTTT. Full variable domain (outside the CDR3, taken from reference TRBV7-9 and TRBJ2-3): DTGVSQNPRHKITKRGQNVTFRCDPISEHNRLYWYRQTLGQGPEFLTYFQNEAQLEKSRLLSDRFSAERPKGSFSTLEIQRTEQGDSAMYLCASSLEIAGGDTQYFGPGTRLTVL.